This TCR beta chain appears in the sequencing data of a study of cytomegalovirus exposure and HLA in healthy donors. V was cut by 7 bases and J by 7 bases, with 10 bases left in between. The CDR3 extends over 11 amino acids. The germline CDR1 and CDR2 sequences are SGDLS and YYNGEE. The protocol was immunoSEQ multiplex PCR, while the TCRdb copy is restricted to in-frame clones and leaves out a portion. The sample records over 130,000 clones, around 86% being singletons. Study-wide findings and caveats: It was reported that the classifier diagnosed cytomegalovirus status with high specificity and sensitivity in both the original and validation cohorts. Cytomegalovirus-associated TCR beta chains were listed, numbering over 150.

A note on this clone: Its antigen remains unidentified.

The material sequenced was PBMCs. The V and J genes are TRBV9 and TRBJ2-3; a possible D gene is TRBD2 (6 bases). This clonotype was sampled from a man aged 18 to 35 in good health and CMV-seropositive. As DNA, the CDR3 is TGTGCCAGCGGGAGGCGTTATACGCAGTATTTT. Amino acid sequence: CASGRRYTQYF.